The subject of this entry is one T cell receptor beta chain. What this receptor recognizes is not known. Base qualities are not at hand, and no much larger clone is one base apart. Library generation was performed with the immunoSEQ multiplex PCR assay. Not all clones reach the TCRdb copy of this immuneACCESS table, which keeps in-frame sequences only. Checked studies attribute under half of the gap to unresolved V genes and leave the rest unexplained. The sample table shows fewer than 80,000 clones, and roughly 90% are seen once. The top ten constitute 0.29% of the sample. The record originates from a study of T cell changes during pregnancy in multiple sclerosis (dated by TCRdb to 2018 to 2020). Broadly, across the study: The study examined how the T cell repertoire changed over the course of pregnancy in women with multiple sclerosis.

There are 14 amino acids in the CDR3, from cysteine to phenylalanine inclusive. Only the CDR3 portion is preserved as DNA: 42 bases, with reading frame beginning at the first base. V has 3 bases trimmed and J has 4 bases trimmed; junction bases matching no gene number 2. CDR1 and CDR2 are read off the germline V gene as MNHNS and SASEGT. The sample consisted of CD4+ T cells from peripheral blood mononuclear cells, taken in the third trimester of pregnancy. This sequence uses TRBV6-1 and TRBJ1-2; the central 10 bases match TRBD1. This receptor was obtained from a female donor in good health, enrolled as a control in a pregnancy study. The CDR3 here reads CASSDRDRGYGYTF. The DNA reads as follows: TGTGCCAGCAGTGACCGGGACAGGGGCTATGGCTACACCTTC.